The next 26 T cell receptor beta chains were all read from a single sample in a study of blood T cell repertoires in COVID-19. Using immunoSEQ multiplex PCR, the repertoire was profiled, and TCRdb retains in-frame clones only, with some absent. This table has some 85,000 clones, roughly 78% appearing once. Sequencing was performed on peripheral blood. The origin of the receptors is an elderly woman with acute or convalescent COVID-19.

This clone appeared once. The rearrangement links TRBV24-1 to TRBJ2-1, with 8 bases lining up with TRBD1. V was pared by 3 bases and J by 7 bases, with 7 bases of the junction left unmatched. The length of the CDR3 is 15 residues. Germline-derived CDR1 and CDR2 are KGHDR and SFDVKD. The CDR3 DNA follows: TGTGCCACCAGTGATCACGGACAGGGAAGGAATGAGCAGTTCTTC. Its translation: CATSDHGQGRNEQFF.

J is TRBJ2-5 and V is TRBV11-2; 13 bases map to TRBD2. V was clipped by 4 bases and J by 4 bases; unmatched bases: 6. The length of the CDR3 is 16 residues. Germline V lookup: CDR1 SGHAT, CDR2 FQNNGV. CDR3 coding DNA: TGTGCCAGCAGCTCCTGGGGACTAGCGGGAAGAGAGACCCAGTACTTC. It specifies CASSSWGLAGRETQYF.

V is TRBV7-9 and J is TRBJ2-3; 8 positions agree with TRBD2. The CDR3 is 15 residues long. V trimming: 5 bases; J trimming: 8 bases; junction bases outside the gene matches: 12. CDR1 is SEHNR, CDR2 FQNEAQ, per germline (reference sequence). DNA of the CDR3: TGTGCCAGCAGCCCCTTGCGGGGGGCCTGGGGTACGCAGTATTTT. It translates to CASSPLRGAWGTQYF.

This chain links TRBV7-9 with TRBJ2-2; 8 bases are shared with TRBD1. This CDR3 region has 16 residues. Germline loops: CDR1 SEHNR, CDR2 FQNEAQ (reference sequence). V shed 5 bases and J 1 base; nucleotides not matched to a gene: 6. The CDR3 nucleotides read TGTGCCAGCAGCCCCCGGGACAGGATGAACACCGGGGAGCTGTTTTTT. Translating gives CASSPRDRMNTGELFF. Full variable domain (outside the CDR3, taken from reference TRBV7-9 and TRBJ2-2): DTGVSQNPRHKITKRGQNVTFRCDPISEHNRLYWYRQTLGQGPEFLTYFQNEAQLEKSRLLSDRFSAERPKGSFSTLEIQRTEQGDSAMYLCASSPRDRMNTGELFFGEGSRLTVL.

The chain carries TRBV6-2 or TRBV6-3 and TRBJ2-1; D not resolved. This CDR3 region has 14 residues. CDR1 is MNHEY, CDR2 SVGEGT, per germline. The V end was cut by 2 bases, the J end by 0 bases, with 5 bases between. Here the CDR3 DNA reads TGTGCCAGCAGTTACATGAGCTCCTACAATGAGCAGTTCTTC. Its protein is CASSYMSSYNEQFF.

The chain's CDR3 is CASSPGLQSSTDTQYF. In nucleotides, the CDR3 is TGTGCCAGCAGCCCAGGGCTACAGTCTAGCACAGATACGCAGTATTTT. The chain has TRBV7-2 and TRBJ2-3; D possibly corresponds to TRBD1 (5 bases). Germline CDR1 is SGHTA and CDR2 is FQGNSA. Trimming cost V 5 bases and J 0 bases, with 15 bases left between them. The CDR3 spans 16 residues. Complete variable domain (other parts from reference TRBV7-2 and TRBJ2-3): GAGVSQSPSNKVTEKGKDVELRCDPISGHTALYWYRQSLGQGLEFLIYFQGNSAPDKSGLPSDRFSAERTGGSVSTLTIQRTQQEDSAVYLCASSPGLQSSTDTQYFGPGTRLTVL.

In DNA form, the CDR3 reads TGTGCCAGCAGTTACTCGCGGGGCACTGAAGCTTTCTTT. It yields the protein CASSYSRGTEAFF. The J gene is TRBJ1-1, the V gene TRBV6-5; D remains ambiguous. Germline CDR1 and CDR2: MNHEY and SVGAGI. Trimming shortened V by 0 bases and J by 4 bases, and 6 bases separated the two germline ends. CDR3 size: 13 residues.

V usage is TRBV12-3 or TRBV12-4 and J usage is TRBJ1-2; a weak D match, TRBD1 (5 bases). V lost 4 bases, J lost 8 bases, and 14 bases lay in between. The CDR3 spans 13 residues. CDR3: CASSSQGWGGYTF. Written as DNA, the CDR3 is TGTGCCAGCAGTTCCCAGGGCTGGGGAGGCTACACCTTC.

The CDR3 loop reads CSVERPGQRNTEAFF. The DNA for the CDR3 is TGCAGCGTTGAAAGACCGGGACAGAGGAACACTGAAGCTTTCTTT. The rearrangement links TRBV29-1 to TRBJ1-1; 7 nucleotides align to TRBD1. The germline CDR1 and CDR2 sequences are SQVTM and ANQGSEA. Trimming removed 2 bases from V and 1 base from J; junction bases left unmatched: 7. This CDR3 has 15 residues.

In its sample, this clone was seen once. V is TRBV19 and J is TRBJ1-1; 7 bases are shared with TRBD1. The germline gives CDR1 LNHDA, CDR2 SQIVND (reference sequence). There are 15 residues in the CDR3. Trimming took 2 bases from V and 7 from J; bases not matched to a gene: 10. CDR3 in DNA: TGTGCCAGTAGTATAACTCCAGGGGGATTCATTGAAGCTTTCTTT. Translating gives CASSITPGGFIEAFF.

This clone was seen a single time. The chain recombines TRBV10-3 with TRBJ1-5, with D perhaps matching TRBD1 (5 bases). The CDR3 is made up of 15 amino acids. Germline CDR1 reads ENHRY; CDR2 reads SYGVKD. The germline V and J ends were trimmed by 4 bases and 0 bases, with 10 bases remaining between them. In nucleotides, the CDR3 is TGTGCCATCAGTGCTAGGGGCGATAGCAATCAGCCCCAGCATTTT. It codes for CAISARGDSNQPQHF.

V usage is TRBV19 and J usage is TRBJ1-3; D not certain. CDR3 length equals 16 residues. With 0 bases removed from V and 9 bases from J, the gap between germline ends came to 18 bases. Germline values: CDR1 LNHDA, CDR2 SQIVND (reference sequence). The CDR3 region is CASSIDGGRLGVTIYF. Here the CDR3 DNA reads TGTGCCAGTAGTATAGATGGAGGACGGCTTGGCGTCACCATATATTTT. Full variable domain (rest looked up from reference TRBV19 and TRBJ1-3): DGGITQSPKYLFRKEGQNVTLSCEQNLNHDAMYWYRQDPGQGLRLIYYSQIVNDFQKGDIAEGYSVSREKKESFPLTVTSAQKNPTAFYLCASSIDGGRLGVTIYFGEGSWLTVV.

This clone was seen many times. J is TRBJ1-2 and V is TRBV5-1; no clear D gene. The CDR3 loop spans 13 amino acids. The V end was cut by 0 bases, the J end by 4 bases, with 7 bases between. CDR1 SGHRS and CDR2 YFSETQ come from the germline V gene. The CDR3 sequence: CASSLETGYGYTF. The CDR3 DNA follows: TGCGCCAGCAGCTTGGAGACTGGCTATGGCTACACCTTC.

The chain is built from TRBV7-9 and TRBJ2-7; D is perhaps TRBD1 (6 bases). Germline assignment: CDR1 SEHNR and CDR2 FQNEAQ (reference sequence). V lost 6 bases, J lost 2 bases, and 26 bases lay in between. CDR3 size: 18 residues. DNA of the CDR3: TGTGCCAGCAGTTCGGACAGTGACGCGATCTCCCCTCCCTACGAGCAGTACTTC. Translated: CASSSDSDAISPPYEQYF.

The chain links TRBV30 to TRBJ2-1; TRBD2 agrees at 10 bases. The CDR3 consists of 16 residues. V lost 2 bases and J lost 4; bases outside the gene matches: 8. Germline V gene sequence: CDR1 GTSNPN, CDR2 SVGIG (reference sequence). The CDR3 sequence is CAWSRASGRYYNEQFF. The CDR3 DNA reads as TGTGCCTGGAGTAGGGCTAGCGGGAGATATTACAATGAGCAGTTCTTC.

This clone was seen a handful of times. The CDR3 nucleotides read TGTGCCAGTAGTGCCGGAGACAGGTCTTCTGGAAACACCATATATTTT. Its protein is CASSAGDRSSGNTIYF. This rearrangement joins TRBV19 to TRBJ1-3, with TRBD1 as a possible D gene (6 bases). From germline, CDR1 is LNHDA and CDR2 SQIVND (reference sequence). V gave up 5 bases and J gave up 1 base, with 15 bases separating them. This CDR3 contains 16 residues.

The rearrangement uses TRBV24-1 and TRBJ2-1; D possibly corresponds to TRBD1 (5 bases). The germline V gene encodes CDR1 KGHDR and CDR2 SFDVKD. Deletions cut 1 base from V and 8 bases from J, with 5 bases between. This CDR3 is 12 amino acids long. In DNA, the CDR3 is TGTGCCACCAGTGATTTCAGGGATGAGCAGTTCTTC. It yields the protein CATSDFRDEQFF.

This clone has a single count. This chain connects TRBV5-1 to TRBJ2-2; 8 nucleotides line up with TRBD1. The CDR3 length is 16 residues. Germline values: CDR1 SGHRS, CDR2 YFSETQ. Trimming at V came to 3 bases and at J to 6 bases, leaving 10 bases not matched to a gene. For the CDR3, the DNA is TGCGCCAGCAGCTCCCCAGGACAGGGTGGTGCCGGGGAGCTGTTTTTT. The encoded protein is CASSSPGQGGAGELFF.

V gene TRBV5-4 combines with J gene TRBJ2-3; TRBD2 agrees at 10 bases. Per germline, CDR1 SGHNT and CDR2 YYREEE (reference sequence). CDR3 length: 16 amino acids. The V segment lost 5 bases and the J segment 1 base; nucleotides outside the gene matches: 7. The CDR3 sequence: CASRSSGGMGTDTQYF. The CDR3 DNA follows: TGTGCCAGCAGGAGTAGCGGGGGGATGGGCACAGATACGCAGTATTTT.

The CDR3: CASSPGHPYGYTF. Written as DNA, the CDR3 is TGTGCCAGCAGTCCGGGACACCCCTATGGCTACACCTTC. The rearrangement links TRBV12-3 or TRBV12-4 to TRBJ1-2; TRBD1 is a possible D gene (6 bases). Trimming shortened V by 5 bases and J by 4 bases, and 11 bases separated the two germline ends. The CDR3 extends over 13 amino acids.

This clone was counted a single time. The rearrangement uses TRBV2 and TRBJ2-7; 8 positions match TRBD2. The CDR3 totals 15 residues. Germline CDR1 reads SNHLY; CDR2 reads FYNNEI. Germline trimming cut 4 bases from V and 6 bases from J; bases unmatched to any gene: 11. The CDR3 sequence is CASSVMGLEDSEQYF. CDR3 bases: TGTGCCAGCAGTGTCATGGGACTAGAGGACTCCGAGCAGTACTTC.

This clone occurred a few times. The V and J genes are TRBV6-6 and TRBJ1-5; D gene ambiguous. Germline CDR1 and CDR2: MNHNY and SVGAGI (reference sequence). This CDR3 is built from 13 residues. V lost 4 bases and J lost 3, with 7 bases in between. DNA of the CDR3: TGTGCCAGCAGTTCCCCAGACAATCAGCCCCAGCATTTT. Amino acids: CASSSPDNQPQHF.

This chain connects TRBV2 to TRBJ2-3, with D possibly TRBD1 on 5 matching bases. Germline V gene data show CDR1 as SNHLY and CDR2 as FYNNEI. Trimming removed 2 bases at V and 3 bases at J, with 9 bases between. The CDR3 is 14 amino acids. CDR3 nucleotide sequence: TGTGCCAGCAGTGAACAACCAGGGACAGATACGCAGTATTTT. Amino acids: CASSEQPGTDTQYF.

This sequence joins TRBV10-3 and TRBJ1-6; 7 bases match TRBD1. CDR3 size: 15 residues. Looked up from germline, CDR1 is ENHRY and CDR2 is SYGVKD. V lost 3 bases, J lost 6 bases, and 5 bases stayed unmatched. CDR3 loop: CAISDDRVSNSPLHF. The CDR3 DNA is TGTGCCATCAGTGATGACAGGGTATCTAATTCACCCCTCCACTTT.

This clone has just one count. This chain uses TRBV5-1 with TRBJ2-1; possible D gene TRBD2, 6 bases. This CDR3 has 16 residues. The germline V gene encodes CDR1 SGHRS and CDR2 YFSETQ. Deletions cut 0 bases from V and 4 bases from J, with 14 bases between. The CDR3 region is CASSLAGSGQYNEQFF. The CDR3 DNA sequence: TGCGCCAGCAGCTTGGCGGGCAGCGGGCAGTACAATGAGCAGTTCTTC.

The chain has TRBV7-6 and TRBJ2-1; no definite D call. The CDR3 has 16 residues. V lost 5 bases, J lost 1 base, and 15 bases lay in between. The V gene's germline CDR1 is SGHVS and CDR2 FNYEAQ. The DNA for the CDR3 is TGTGCCAGCAGCCCATCGCCCAGCGCATCCTACAATGAGCAGTTCTTC. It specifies CASSPSPSASYNEQFF.